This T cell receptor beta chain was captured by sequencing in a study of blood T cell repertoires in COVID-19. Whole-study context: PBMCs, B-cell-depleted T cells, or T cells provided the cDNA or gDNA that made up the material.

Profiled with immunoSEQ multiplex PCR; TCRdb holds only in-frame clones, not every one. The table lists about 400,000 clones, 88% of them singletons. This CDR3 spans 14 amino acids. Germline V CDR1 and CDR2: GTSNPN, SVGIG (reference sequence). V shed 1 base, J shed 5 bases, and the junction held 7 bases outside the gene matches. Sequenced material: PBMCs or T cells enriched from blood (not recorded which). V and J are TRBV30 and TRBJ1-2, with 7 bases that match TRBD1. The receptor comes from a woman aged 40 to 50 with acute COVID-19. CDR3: CAWSETGNGYGYTF. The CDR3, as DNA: TGTGCCTGGAGTGAGACAGGGAATGGGTATGGCTACACCTTC.